The rows below give T cell receptor beta chains drawn from one sample of a study of response to subunit inactivated influenza vaccine. TCRdb re-analysed the RT-PCR reads in MiXCR, keeping a single row per CDR3 protein. The top ten clones hold approximately 10% of a sample with about 780,000 distinct CDR3 sequences, roughly 18% of them seen once. The sample consisted of PBMCs from blood, taken 4 to 6 days after vaccination. All receptors come from a man aged 50 to 59 who received an inactivated influenza vaccine. Each CDR3 is given with its conserved first and last residue. Fields, in order: clone size, J gene, D gene, V gene, CDR3 protein, CDR3 DNA. D genes are given only for firm matches. Size values are once, few and many counts, or a class for expanded clones, and some rows have none.

few	TRBJ2-1	TRBD1	TRBV12-3/TRBV12-4	CASSRQGTHYNEQFF	TGTGCCAGCAGTCGACAGGGGACTCACTACAATGAGCAGTTCTTC
NA	TRBJ2-5	TRBD2	TRBV4-3	CASSQGTSGGTQYF	TGCGCCAGCAGCCAAGGGACTAGCGGAGGGACCCAGTACTTC
many	TRBJ2-7	NA	TRBV10-3	CAISESQGLTEQYF	TGTGCCATCAGTGAGTCGCAGGGGCTCACCGAGCAGTACTTC
few	TRBJ2-2	NA	TRBV29-1	CSVGGARNSGELFF	TGCAGCGTTGGAGGGGCGCGAAATTCCGGGGAGCTGTTTTTT
many	TRBJ2-3	NA	TRBV10-3	CAISESPDTQYF	TGTGCCATCAGTGAGTCCCCAGATACGCAGTATTTT
few	TRBJ1-2	TRBD1	TRBV12-3/TRBV12-4	CASSPITGDYGYTF	TGTGCCAGCAGCCCAATTACAGGGGACTATGGCTACACCTTC
NA	TRBJ2-5	NA	TRBV11-2	CASSNRQRETQYF	TGTGCCAGCAGCAACAGACAGAGGGAGACCCAGTACTTC
NA	TRBJ2-1	TRBD2	TRBV20-1	CSALFNLLAGGRSSYNEQFF	TGCAGTGCTCTCTTCAATCTACTAGCGGGAGGCCGGAGCTCCTACAATGAGCAGTTCTTC
many	TRBJ2-7	TRBD1	TRBV10-3	CATLRGNEQYF	TGTGCCACCCTCAGGGGGAACGAGCAGTACTTC
once	TRBJ1-1	NA	TRBV15	CATSRSWTEAFF	TGTGCCACCAGCAGGAGTTGGACAGAAGCTTTCTTT
few	TRBJ2-7	TRBD2	TRBV20-1	CSAGQGLAGKGQYF	TGCAGTGCTGGGCAAGGGCTAGCGGGAAAGGGGCAGTACTTC
NA	TRBJ2-5	NA	TRBV7-3	CASSLESWGETQYF	TGTGCCAGCAGCTTAGAATCTTGGGGGGAGACCCAGTACTTC
few	TRBJ2-5	TRBD1	TRBV23-1	CASSLSRGLKTQYF	TGCGCCAGCAGTCTAAGTAGGGGGCTGAAGACCCAGTACTTC
few	TRBJ2-7	NA	TRBV29-1	CSVIWPQGPTYEQYF	TGCAGCGTTATTTGGCCACAGGGTCCCACCTACGAGCAGTACTTC
few	TRBJ2-7	NA	TRBV5-1	CASSPFVVRGRTYEQYF	TGCGCCAGCAGCCCTTTCGTCGTCCGAGGGAGAACCTACGAGCAGTACTTC
few	TRBJ1-1	NA	TRBV10-3	CAINERGNTEAFF	TGTGCCATCAATGAACGGGGGAACACTGAAGCTTTCTTT
few	TRBJ2-5	NA	TRBV20-1	CSASAHRARGQETQYF	TGCAGTGCTAGCGCACACAGGGCCCGGGGGCAAGAGACCCAGTACTTC
NA	TRBJ2-1	NA	TRBV28	CASTSGGASSYNEQFF	TGTGCCAGCACATCAGGGGGGGCAAGCTCCTACAATGAGCAGTTCTTC
few	TRBJ2-1	NA	TRBV2	CASRRQVASPNEQFF	TGTGCCAGCAGGCGACAGGTGGCTAGTCCCAATGAGCAGTTCTTC
few	TRBJ2-1	TRBD2	TRBV5-1	CASSPRPGTSGSILLRNNEQFF	TGCGCCAGCAGCCCGAGACCGGGGACTAGCGGCTCTATTCTCCTACGGAACAATGAGCAGTTCTTC
many	TRBJ2-5	NA	TRBV12-3/TRBV12-4	CASSSNGAQGETQYF	TGTGCCAGCAGTTCCAATGGGGCCCAAGGGGAGACCCAGTACTTC
once	TRBJ2-7	TRBD1	TRBV7-9	CASSSTRDRGYEQYF	TGTGCCAGCAGTTCAACGCGGGACAGGGGGTACGAGCAGTACTTC
NA	TRBJ2-1	TRBD2	TRBV20-1	CSARGGGSGRINEQFF	TGCAGTGCTAGAGGAGGCGGTAGCGGGAGAATCAATGAGCAGTTCTTC
many	TRBJ2-5	TRBD2	TRBV28	CASNSRAGGEETQYF	TGTGCCAGCAACAGTAGGGCGGGAGGTGAAGAGACCCAGTACTTC
few	TRBJ2-7	TRBD1	TRBV20-1	CSARRLRTGSSYEQYF	TGCAGTGCTAGACGTCTTCGGACAGGGAGCTCCTACGAGCAGTACTTC
few	TRBJ2-3	TRBD2	TRBV6-5	CASSYKGGLAGEGADTQYF	TGTGCCAGCAGTTACAAGGGGGGACTAGCGGGAGAAGGGGCAGATACGCAGTATTTT
NA	TRBJ2-1	NA	TRBV25-1	CASRARTAYNEQFF	TGTGCCAGCAGGGCGAGGACGGCTTACAATGAGCAGTTCTTC
NA	TRBJ2-2	NA	TRBV2	CASAAQNTGELFF	TGTGCCAGCGCGGCACAGAACACCGGGGAGCTGTTTTTT
few	TRBJ2-6	TRBD1	TRBV4-3	CASSHPFTGAGANVLTF	TGCGCCAGCAGCCACCCCTTTACAGGGGCGGGGGCCAACGTCCTGACTTTC
NA	TRBJ2-5	NA	TRBV7-2	CASSRSGEGARETQYF	TGTGCCAGCAGCCGGTCCGGGGAGGGGGCAAGGGAGACCCAGTACTTC
few	TRBJ1-2	NA	TRBV29-1	CSVKTVPNYGYTF	TGCAGCGTCAAAACAGTCCCTAACTATGGCTACACCTTC
NA	TRBJ1-2	NA	TRBV12-3/TRBV12-4	CASSLLLDKPDGYTF	TGTGCCAGCAGTTTACTCCTAGATAAACCTGATGGCTACACCTTC
many	TRBJ2-6	TRBD1	TRBV12-3/TRBV12-4	CASSEGAGANVLTF	TGTGCCAGCAGCGAGGGGGCCGGGGCCAACGTCCTGACTTTC
NA	TRBJ2-3	TRBD1	TRBV28	CASSTGTGDTDTQYF	TGTGCCAGCAGTACCGGGACAGGGGACACAGATACGCAGTATTTT
NA	TRBJ2-3	TRBD2	TRBV12-3/TRBV12-4	CASSPRSASGTPDTQYF	TGTGCCAGCAGCCCCCGGTCGGCTAGCGGGACTCCAGATACGCAGTATTTT
few	TRBJ2-3	NA	TRBV4-2	CASSQDWRRGTDTQYF	TGTGCCAGCAGCCAAGATTGGCGACGGGGCACAGATACGCAGTATTTT
NA	TRBJ2-7	TRBD2	TRBV9	CASSLAGEGGEQYF	TGTGCCAGCAGCTTAGCGGGAGAGGGGGGCGAGCAGTACTTC
many	TRBJ1-1	TRBD1	TRBV6-5	CASSYRRTGNMNTEAFF	TGTGCCAGCAGTTACCGACGGACAGGGAACATGAACACTGAAGCTTTCTTT
NA	TRBJ1-5	NA	TRBV6-1	CASRFEGLIGEPQHF	TGTGCCAGCAGGTTTGAGGGGCTCATCGGGGAGCCCCAGCATTTT
few	TRBJ2-3	NA	TRBV5-6	CASSLLREDTQYF	TGTGCCAGCAGCTTGCTGAGAGAAGATACGCAGTATTTT
few	TRBJ2-1	NA	TRBV5-5	CASSLSRERPYNEQFF	TGTGCCAGCAGCTTGAGCAGGGAGCGACCCTACAATGAGCAGTTCTTC
NA	TRBJ2-7	TRBD2	TRBV6-5	CASSYSTSSSWQTYEQYF	TGTGCCAGCAGTTACTCGACTAGCTCCTCTTGGCAGACCTACGAGCAGTACTTC
few	TRBJ2-1	NA	TRBV25-1	CASSSPGAGNEQFF	TGTGCCAGCAGTTCACCGGGGGCGGGTAATGAGCAGTTCTTC
NA	TRBJ2-3	NA	TRBV5-6	CASSRSEDTQYF	TGTGCCAGCAGCCGGAGTGAGGATACGCAGTATTTT
few	TRBJ2-1	NA	TRBV20-1	CSAKAGANEQFF	TGCAGTGCTAAAGCCGGGGCCAATGAGCAGTTCTTC